This TCR beta chain is drawn from a study of blood T cell repertoires in COVID-19. Study as a whole: The United States, Italy and Spain were the sources of the acute and convalescent COVID-19 samples. The analysed material was cDNA or gDNA that came from T cells, B-cell-depleted T cells, or PBMCs.

V shed 0 bases and J shed 5 bases, with 10 bases lying between them. In germline, CDR1 is LNHNV, CDR2 YYDKDF (reference sequence). This CDR3 has 14 amino acids. One Seattle source followed patients from active infection through their disease course. Under the authors' procedure: Amplification from reference gene primers served as the basis for estimated nucleated cell counts. Libraries were prepared by immunoSEQ multiplex PCR; TCRdb keeps only in-frame clonotypes and omits some of them. From that table come the V and J calls and clone size; the DNA was used to work out D and trimming. The sample contains about 62,000 clones, 85% to 90% of which appear only once.

The sequenced material came from peripheral blood. This receptor was taken from a woman aged 55-70 years with COVID-19, enrolled during active disease. The chain combines TRBV15 with TRBJ1-2, with D possibly being TRBD1 (5 bases). CDR3 region: CATSRDQGKYGYTF. CDR3 sequence (DNA): TGTGCCACCAGCAGAGATCAGGGAAAATATGGCTACACCTTC. The whole variable domain, remainder taken from reference TRBV15 and TRBJ1-2, is DAMVIQNPRYQVTQFGKPVTLSCSQTLNHNVMYWYQQKSSQAPKLLFHYYDKDFNNEADTPDNFQSRRPNTSFCFLDIRSPGLGDTAMYLCATSRDQGKYGYTFGSGTRLTVV.